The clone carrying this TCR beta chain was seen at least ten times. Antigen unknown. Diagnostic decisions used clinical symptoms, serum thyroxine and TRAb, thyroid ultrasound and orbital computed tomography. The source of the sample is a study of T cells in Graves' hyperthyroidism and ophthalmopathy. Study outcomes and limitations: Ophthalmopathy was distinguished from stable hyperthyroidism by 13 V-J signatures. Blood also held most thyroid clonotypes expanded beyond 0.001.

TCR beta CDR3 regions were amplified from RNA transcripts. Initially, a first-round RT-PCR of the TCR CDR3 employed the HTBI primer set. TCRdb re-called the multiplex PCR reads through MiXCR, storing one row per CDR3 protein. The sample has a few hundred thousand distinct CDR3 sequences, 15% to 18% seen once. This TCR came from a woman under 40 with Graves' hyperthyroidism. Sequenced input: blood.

The CDR3 sequence is CASSGVAGVNYEQYF. CDR3 nucleotide sequence: TGTGCCAGCAGTGGAGTAGCGGGAGTCAATTACGAGCAGTACTTC. The gene calls are TRBV6-1 and TRBJ2-7; 9 nucleotides match TRBD2. This CDR3 has 15 amino acids. Germline loops: CDR1 MNHNS, CDR2 SASEGT. Trimming removed 4 bases from V and 4 bases from J; junction bases left unmatched: 8.